These 10 T cell receptor beta chains were sequenced from one sample in a study of cytomegalovirus exposure and HLA in healthy donors. The PCR made use of 60 Vbeta and 13 Jbeta primers. Sequencing was performed with immunoSEQ multiplex PCR; in TCRdb, only in-frame clones are kept and a portion is missing. The repertoire holds approximately 52,000 clones, with 65% to 80% as singletons. Sequencing was carried out using PBMCs. These receptors all stem from a female donor in good health and CMV-seronegative.

V and J are TRBV13 and TRBJ2-1; 10 bases are shared with TRBD2. The CDR3 sequence is 14 residues long. Germline CDR1 reads PRHDT; CDR2 reads FYEKMQ (reference sequence). With V trimmed by 8 bases and J by 3 bases, 4 bases remained unmatched. CDR3 coding DNA: TGTGCCAGCGAGCGGGGGGGCCTCTACAATGAGCAGTTCTTC. Translated, it gives CASERGGLYNEQFF.

The chain carries TRBV30 and TRBJ1-4, with a possible D match to TRBD1 (5 bases). The germline gives CDR1 GTSNPN, CDR2 SVGIG (reference sequence). V was clipped by 1 base and J by 12 bases, with 18 bases between them. The length of the CDR3 is 14 residues. CDR3 amino acids: CAWSGQMGPDELFF. The CDR3 coding sequence is TGTGCCTGGAGTGGGCAGATGGGGCCGGATGAACTGTTTTTT.

The chain has TRBV27 and TRBJ1-5, with D hard to call. The V end lost 0 bases, the J end lost 4 bases, and 7 bases lay between the germline ends. Germline CDR1 is MNHEY and CDR2 is SMNVEV (reference sequence). This CDR3 spans 14 amino acids. The CDR3 DNA sequence: TGTGCCAGCAGTTTATCGGGCAATAATCAGCCCCAGCATTTT. Protein: CASSLSGNNQPQHF.

This clone was picked up a small number of times. The V gene is TRBV6-6, the J gene TRBJ2-5; TRBD2 matches 9 bases. This CDR3 spans 16 amino acids. The J segment lost 3 bases and the V segment lost 4 bases, leaving 9 bases of the junction unmatched. Germline V gene lookup returns CDR1 MNHNY and CDR2 SVGAGI (reference sequence). This CDR3 reads CASSSDRLAVKETQYF. CDR3 nucleotide sequence: TGTGCCAGCAGTTCCGATCGACTAGCGGTAAAAGAGACCCAGTACTTC.

V and J are TRBV13 and TRBJ2-2, with 7 bases matching TRBD1. With V trimmed by 0 bases and J by 1 base, 5 bases remained unmatched. Looked up from germline, CDR1 is PRHDT and CDR2 is FYEKMQ (reference sequence). This CDR3 has 17 amino acids. CDR3 amino acids: CASSLGPWTGNTGELFF. For the CDR3, the DNA is TGTGCCAGCAGCTTAGGTCCCTGGACAGGGAACACCGGGGAGCTGTTTTTT.

Remarks on this clone: This sample includes further DNA sequences coding for the same CDR3. The V gene is TRBV14, the J gene TRBJ2-7, with TRBD1 matching 9 bases. The CDR3 covers 14 residues. CDR1 SGHDN and CDR2 FVKESK come from the germline V gene. CDR3 sequence reads: CEPPGTGKTYEQYF. CDR3 nucleotides: TGTGAGCCCCCAGGGACAGGGAAAACCTACGAGCAGTACTTC. The variable domain in full, completed from reference TRBV14 and TRBJ2-7, reads EAGVTQFPSHSVIEKGQTVTLRCDPISGHDNLYWYRRVMGKEIKFLLHFVKESKQDESGMPNNRFLAERTGGTYSTLKVQPAELEDSGVYFCEPPGTGKTYEQYFGPGTRLTVT.

The rearrangement joins TRBV5-8 to TRBJ1-1; 8 nucleotides match TRBD1. Germline lookup yields CDR1 SGHTS and CDR2 YDEGEE. This CDR3 spans 16 amino acids. V gave up 1 base and J gave up 0 bases; unmatched junction bases: 5. The CDR3 DNA is TGTGCCAGCAGCTTGCTGACAGGGGCGCTGAACACTGAAGCTTTCTTT. This codes for CASSLLTGALNTEAFF.

The rearrangement uses TRBV30 and TRBJ1-2; TRBD1 is a possible D gene (5 bases). Germline loops: CDR1 GTSNPN, CDR2 SVGIG (reference sequence). The CDR3 contains 15 residues. V was cut by 4 bases and J by 6 bases, with 21 bases left in between. Written as DNA, the CDR3 is TGTGCCTGGAACGAGCAGGGAGCCGGAGGGAATGGCTACACCTTC. It yields the protein CAWNEQGAGGNGYTF. Supplemented by reference TRBV30 and TRBJ1-2, the full variable domain reads SQTIHQWPATLVQPVGSPLSLECTVEGTSNPNLYWYRQAAGRGLQLLFYSVGIGQISSEVPQNLSASRPQDRQFILSSKKLLLSDSGFYLCAWNEQGAGGNGYTFGSGTRLTVV.

Here the CDR3 DNA reads TGTGCCAGCAGTGATACCGGGACATGGAGAGGGACTACGCAGTATTTT. Its protein product is CASSDTGTWRGTTQYF. The rearrangement uses TRBV7-9 and TRBJ2-3, with a tentative D call TRBD1 (6 bases). The germline CDR1 and CDR2 sequences are SEHNR and FQNEAQ (reference sequence). This CDR3 comprises 16 residues. The germline V and J ends were trimmed by 6 bases and 8 bases, with 24 bases remaining between them.

V gene TRBV10-3 combines with J gene TRBJ2-5, with 8 nucleotides matching TRBD2. Per the germline V gene, CDR1 is ENHRY and CDR2 is SYGVKD. The CDR3 covers 19 residues. V shed 4 bases and J 1 base; nucleotides not matched to a gene: 17. The CDR3 is CAISGQGGVAGRLQETQYF. In DNA form, the CDR3 reads TGTGCCATCAGTGGGCAAGGGGGTGTAGCGGGACGACTCCAAGAGACCCAGTACTTC.